The 7 T cell receptor beta chains reported below all come from one sample, sequenced in a study of cytomegalovirus exposure and HLA in healthy donors. PCR employed 60 Vbeta and 13 Jbeta primers. Clones were read by immunoSEQ multiplex PCR, and TCRdb kept only the in-frame ones, dropping some. This sample has around 170,000 clones; 65% to 80% occur once, and the top ten carry 2.5% to 4%. Sequencing was performed on PBMCs. The receptors were sampled from a woman between 50 and 59 years old in good health and CMV-seropositive.

Only one count was recorded for this clone. The chain uses TRBV19 and TRBJ2-3; unclear D gene. Deletions cut 5 bases from V and 4 bases from J, with 7 bases between. In germline, CDR1 is LNHDA, CDR2 SQIVND (reference sequence). The CDR3 runs 12 residues. Written as DNA, the CDR3 is TGTGCCAGTAGTGACTCAGCAGATACGCAGTATTTT. The encoded protein is CASSDSADTQYF.

The chain links TRBV27 to TRBJ2-3, with TRBD2 matching 7 bases. J lost 1 base, V lost 4 bases, and 8 bases had no gene match. CDR1 is MNHEY and CDR2 is SMNVEV in the germline V gene (reference sequence). This CDR3 is built from 16 residues. The CDR3 DNA follows: TGTGCCAGCAGTTCAATCGGACTAGACGGCACAGATACGCAGTATTTT. Its translation: CASSSIGLDGTDTQYF.

This clone occurred a few times. The chain employs TRBV7-2 and TRBJ2-2; TRBD2 matches 8 bases. V gave up 5 bases and J gave up 0 bases; unmatched junction bases: 2. The CDR3 length is 15 residues. Looked up from germline, CDR1 is SGHTA and CDR2 is FQGNSA. CDR3 DNA sequence: TGTGCCAGCAGCGTGGGACTAGCGAACACCGGGGAGCTGTTTTTT. Encoded protein: CASSVGLANTGELFF.

This chain uses TRBV5-1 with TRBJ2-7; a possible D gene is TRBD1 (5 bases). Germline CDR1 SGHRS, CDR2 YFSETQ. V was clipped by 0 bases and J by 1 base, with 8 bases between them. The CDR3 is 14 residues long. The CDR3 sequence is CASSLVTESYEQYF. CDR3 sequence (DNA): TGCGCCAGCAGCTTGGTGACAGAGTCCTACGAGCAGTACTTC.

This rearrangement joins TRBV7-2 to TRBJ2-7; 8 bases match TRBD2. Germline V gene sequence: CDR1 SGHTA, CDR2 FQGNSA. Germline trimming cut 5 bases from V and 7 bases from J; bases unmatched to any gene: 10. CDR3 length equals 14 residues. CDR3 coding DNA: TGTGCCAGCAGCCTACCGCGGCGGGAGGTTGAGCAGTACTTC. Translating gives CASSLPRREVEQYF.

This clone is a singleton in its sample. The chain is built from TRBV5-1 and TRBJ2-1, with 8 nucleotides matching TRBD2. The CDR3 length is 18 residues. J gave up 4 bases and V 4 bases, and 16 bases lay outside the gene matches. Germline values: CDR1 SGHRS, CDR2 YFSETQ. CDR3: CASSLTPSGGRGYNEQFF. CDR3 DNA sequence: TGCGCCAGCAGCCTGACACCGAGCGGGGGCCGGGGGTACAATGAGCAGTTCTTC.

This chain uses TRBV5-4 with TRBJ2-5, with no clear D. Germline V lookup: CDR1 SGHNT, CDR2 YYREEE (reference sequence). V was trimmed by 1 base and J by 2 bases, leaving 3 bases between them. This CDR3 spans 12 amino acids. CDR3 residues: CASSLPQETQYF. The CDR3 nucleotides are TGTGCCAGCAGCTTGCCGCAAGAGACCCAGTACTTC.